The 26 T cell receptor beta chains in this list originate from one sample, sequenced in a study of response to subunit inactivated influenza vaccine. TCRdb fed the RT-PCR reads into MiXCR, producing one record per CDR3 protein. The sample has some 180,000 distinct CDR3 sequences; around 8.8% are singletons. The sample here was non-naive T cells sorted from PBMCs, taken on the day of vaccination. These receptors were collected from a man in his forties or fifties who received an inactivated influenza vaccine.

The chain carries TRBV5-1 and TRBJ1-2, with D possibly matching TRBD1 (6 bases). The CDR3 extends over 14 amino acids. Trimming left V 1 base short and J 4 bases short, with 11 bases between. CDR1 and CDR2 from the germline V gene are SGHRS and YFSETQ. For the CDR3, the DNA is TGCGCCAGCAGCTTGCAGGGGCAATCCTATGGCTACACCTTC. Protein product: CASSLQGQSYGYTF.

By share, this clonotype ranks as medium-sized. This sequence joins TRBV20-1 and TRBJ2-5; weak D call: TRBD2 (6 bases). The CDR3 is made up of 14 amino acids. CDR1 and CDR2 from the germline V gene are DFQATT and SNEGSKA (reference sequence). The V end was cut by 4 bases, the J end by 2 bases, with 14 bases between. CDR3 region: CSATQAGQQETQYF. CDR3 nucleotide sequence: TGCAGTGCTACCCAAGCGGGCCAGCAAGAGACCCAGTACTTC.

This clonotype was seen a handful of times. The CDR3 spells CASSSRDRVNEQFF. The CDR3 coding sequence is TGTGCCAGCAGCTCCCGGGACAGGGTCAATGAGCAGTTCTTC. The chain joins TRBV7-2 to TRBJ2-1; 9 bases map to TRBD1. V shed 4 bases and J 6 bases; nucleotides not matched to a gene: 4. The CDR3 is 14 amino acids. CDR1 is SGHTA, CDR2 FQGNSA, per germline.

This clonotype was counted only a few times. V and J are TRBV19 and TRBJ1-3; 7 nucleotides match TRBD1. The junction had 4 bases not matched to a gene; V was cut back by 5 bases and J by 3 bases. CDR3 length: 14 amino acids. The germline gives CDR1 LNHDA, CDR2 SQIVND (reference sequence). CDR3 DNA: TGTGCCAGTAGTGCGGGACAGATTGGAAACACCATATATTTT. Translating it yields CASSAGQIGNTIYF.

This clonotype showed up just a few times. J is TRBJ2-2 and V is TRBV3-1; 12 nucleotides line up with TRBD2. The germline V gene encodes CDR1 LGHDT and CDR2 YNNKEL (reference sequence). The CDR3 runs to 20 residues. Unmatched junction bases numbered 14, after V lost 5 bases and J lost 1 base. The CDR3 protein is CASSLVGLAGTILNTGELFF. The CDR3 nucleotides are TGTGCCAGCAGCTTGGTCGGACTAGCGGGGACGATCCTGAACACCGGGGAGCTGTTTTTT.

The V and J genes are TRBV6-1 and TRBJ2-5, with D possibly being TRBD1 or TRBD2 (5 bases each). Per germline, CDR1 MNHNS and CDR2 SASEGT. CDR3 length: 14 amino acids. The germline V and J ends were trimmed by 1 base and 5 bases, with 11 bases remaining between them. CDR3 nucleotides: TGTGCCAGCAGTGAAGGATGGGGCGGGGAGACCCAGTACTTC. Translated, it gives CASSEGWGGETQYF.

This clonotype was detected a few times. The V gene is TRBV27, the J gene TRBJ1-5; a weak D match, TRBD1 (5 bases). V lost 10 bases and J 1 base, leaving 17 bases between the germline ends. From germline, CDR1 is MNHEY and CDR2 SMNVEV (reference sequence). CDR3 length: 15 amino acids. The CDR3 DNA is TGTGCCACCTCCTTAGGGGACGGAAGCAATCAGCCCCAGCATTTT. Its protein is CATSLGDGSNQPQHF.

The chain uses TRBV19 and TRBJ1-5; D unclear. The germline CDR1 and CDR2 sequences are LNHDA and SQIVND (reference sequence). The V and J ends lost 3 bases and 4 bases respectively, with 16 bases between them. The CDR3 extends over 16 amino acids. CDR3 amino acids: CASSIGFLVANQPQHF. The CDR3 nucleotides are TGTGCCAGTAGTATCGGGTTTTTGGTGGCAAATCAGCCCCAGCATTTT.

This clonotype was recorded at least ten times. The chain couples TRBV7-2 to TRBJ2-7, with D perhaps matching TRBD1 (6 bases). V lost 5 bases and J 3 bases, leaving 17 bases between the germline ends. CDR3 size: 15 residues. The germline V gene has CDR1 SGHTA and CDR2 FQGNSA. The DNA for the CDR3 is TGTGCCAGCAGCACGGACAGCTACCCAATCTACGAGCAGTACTTC. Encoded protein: CASSTDSYPIYEQYF.

The CDR3 spells CASSQGSVPGRNEQFF. CDR3 coding DNA: TGTGCCAGCAGCCAAGGGTCGGTACCGGGACGCAACGAGCAGTTCTTC. This chain links TRBV3-1 with TRBJ2-1; possibly TRBD1 or TRBD2 for D (5 bases each). Between the trimmed V and J ends, which lost 1 base and 10 bases, there was a span of 20 bases. This CDR3 comprises 16 residues. Per germline, CDR1 LGHDT and CDR2 YNNKEL (reference sequence).

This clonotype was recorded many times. As DNA, the CDR3 is TGTGCCAGCAGCCTCGGGACTAGCGGATACACAGATACGCAGTATTTT. It encodes CASSLGTSGYTDTQYF. The chain couples TRBV7-2 to TRBJ2-3; 11 positions agree with TRBD2. The length of the CDR3 is 16 residues. CDR1 and CDR2 from the germline V gene are SGHTA and FQGNSA. The V and J ends lost 5 bases and 2 bases, in that order; junction bases with no gene match: 6.

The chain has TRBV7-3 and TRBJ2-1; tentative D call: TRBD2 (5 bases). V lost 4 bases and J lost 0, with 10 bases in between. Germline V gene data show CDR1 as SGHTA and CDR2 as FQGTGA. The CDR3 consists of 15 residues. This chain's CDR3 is CASSSAGLSYNEQFF. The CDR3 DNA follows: TGTGCCAGCAGCTCCGCGGGCCTCTCCTACAATGAGCAGTTCTTC. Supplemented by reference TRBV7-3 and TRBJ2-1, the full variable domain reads GAGVSQTPSNKVTEKGKYVELRCDPISGHTALYWYRQSLGQGPEFLIYFQGTGAADDSGLPNDRFFAVRPEGSVSTLKIQRTERGDSAVYLCASSSAGLSYNEQFFGPGTRLTVL.

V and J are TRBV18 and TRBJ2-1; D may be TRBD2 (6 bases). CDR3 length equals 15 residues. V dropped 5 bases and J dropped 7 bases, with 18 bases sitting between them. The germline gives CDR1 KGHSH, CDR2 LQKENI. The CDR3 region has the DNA TGTGCCAGCTCAGCAGTGATGGGGGGTTGGAATGAGCAGTTCTTC. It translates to CASSAVMGGWNEQFF.

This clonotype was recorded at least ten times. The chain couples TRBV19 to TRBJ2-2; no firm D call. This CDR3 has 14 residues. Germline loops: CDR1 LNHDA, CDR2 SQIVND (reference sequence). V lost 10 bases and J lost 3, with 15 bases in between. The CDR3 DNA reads TGTGCCACAACAAAGGCTGGGGACACCGGGGAGCTGTTTTTT. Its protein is CATTKAGDTGELFF.

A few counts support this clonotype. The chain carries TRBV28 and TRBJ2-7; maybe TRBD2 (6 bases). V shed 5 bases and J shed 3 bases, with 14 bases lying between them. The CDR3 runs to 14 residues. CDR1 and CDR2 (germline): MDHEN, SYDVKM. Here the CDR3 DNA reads TGTGCCAGCAGTCCGGGCGGGACTCGCTACGAGCAGTACTTC. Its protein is CASSPGGTRYEQYF.

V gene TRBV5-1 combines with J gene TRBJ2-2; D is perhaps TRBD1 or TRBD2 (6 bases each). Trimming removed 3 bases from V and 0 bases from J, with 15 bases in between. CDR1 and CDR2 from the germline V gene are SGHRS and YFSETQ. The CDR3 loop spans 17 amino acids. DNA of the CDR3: TGCGCCAGCAGCTGGGGGCCCGGGGGCGCGAACACCGGGGAGCTGTTTTTT. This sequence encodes CASSWGPGGANTGELFF. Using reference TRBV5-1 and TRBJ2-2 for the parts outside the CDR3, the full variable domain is KAGVTQTPRYLIKTRGQQVTLSCSPISGHRSVSWYQQTPGQGLQFLFEYFSETQRNKGNFPGRFSGRQFSNSRSEMNVSTLELGDSALYLCASSWGPGGANTGELFFGEGSRLTVL.

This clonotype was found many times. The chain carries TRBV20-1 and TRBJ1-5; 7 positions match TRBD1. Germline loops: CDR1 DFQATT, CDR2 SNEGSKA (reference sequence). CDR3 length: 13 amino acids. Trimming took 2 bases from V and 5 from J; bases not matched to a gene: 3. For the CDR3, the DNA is TGCAGTGCTAGAAAAGGGACAGATCAGCCCCAGCATTTT. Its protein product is CSARKGTDQPQHF.

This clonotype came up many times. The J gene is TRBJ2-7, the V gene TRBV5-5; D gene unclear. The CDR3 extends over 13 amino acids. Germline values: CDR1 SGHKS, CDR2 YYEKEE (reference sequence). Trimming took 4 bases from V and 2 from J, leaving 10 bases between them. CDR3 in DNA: TGTGCCAGCAGCGGTGCCAGGACCTACGAGCAGTACTTC. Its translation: CASSGARTYEQYF. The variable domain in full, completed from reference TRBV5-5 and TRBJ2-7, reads DAGVTQSPTHLIKTRGQQVTLRCSPISGHKSVSWYQQVLGQGPQFIFQYYEKEERGRGNFPDRFSARQFPNYSSELNVNALLLGDSALYLCASSGARTYEQYFGPGTRLTVT.

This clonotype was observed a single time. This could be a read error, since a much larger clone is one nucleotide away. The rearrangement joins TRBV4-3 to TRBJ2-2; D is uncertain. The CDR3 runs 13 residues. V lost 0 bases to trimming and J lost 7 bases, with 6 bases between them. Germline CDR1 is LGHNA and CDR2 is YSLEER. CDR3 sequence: CASSQDWGGELFF. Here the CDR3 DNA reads TGCGCCAGCAGCCAAGATTGGGGCGGGGAGCTGTTTTTT.

CDR3 DNA sequence: TGCAGTGCTAGAGCCGTAAGCTCCTATAATTCACCCCTCCACTTT. This translates into CSARAVSSYNSPLHF. The J gene is TRBJ1-6, the V gene TRBV20-1, with D hard to call. The CDR3 contains 15 residues. V lost 1 base and J 0 bases, leaving 7 bases between the germline ends. Germline CDR1 DFQATT, CDR2 SNEGSKA (reference sequence).

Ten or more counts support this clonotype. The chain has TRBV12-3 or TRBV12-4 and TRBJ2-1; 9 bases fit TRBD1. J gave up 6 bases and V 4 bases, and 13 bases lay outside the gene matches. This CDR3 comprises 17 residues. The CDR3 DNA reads TGTGCCAGCAGTTACCTCCTTCTGGGACAGGGAAGCAATGAGCAGTTCTTC. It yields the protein CASSYLLLGQGSNEQFF.

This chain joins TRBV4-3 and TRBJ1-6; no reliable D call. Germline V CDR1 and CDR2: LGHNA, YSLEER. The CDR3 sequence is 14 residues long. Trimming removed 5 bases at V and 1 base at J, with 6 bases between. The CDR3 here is CASSERSYNSPLHF. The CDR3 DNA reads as TGCGCCAGCAGCGAGAGATCCTATAATTCACCCCTCCACTTT.

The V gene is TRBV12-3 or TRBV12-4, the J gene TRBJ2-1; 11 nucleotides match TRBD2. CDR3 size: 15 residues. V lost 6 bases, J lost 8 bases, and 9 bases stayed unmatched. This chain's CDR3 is CASRILAGGGDEQFF. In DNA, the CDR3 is TGTGCCAGCAGGATCCTAGCGGGAGGTGGTGATGAGCAGTTCTTC.

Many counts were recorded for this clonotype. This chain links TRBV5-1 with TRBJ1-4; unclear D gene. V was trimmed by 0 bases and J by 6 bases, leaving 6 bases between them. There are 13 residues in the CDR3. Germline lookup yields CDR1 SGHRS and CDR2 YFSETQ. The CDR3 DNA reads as TGCGCCAGCAGCTTGGGCTCCGATGAAAAACTGTTTTTT. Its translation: CASSLGSDEKLFF.

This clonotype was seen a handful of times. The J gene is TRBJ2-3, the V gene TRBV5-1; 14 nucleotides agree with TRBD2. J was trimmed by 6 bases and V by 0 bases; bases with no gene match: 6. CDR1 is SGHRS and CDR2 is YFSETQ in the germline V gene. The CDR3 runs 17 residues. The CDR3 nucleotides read TGCGCCAGCAGCTTGGGACTAGCGGGAGGGGTGACGGATACGCAGTATTTT. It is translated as CASSLGLAGGVTDTQYF.

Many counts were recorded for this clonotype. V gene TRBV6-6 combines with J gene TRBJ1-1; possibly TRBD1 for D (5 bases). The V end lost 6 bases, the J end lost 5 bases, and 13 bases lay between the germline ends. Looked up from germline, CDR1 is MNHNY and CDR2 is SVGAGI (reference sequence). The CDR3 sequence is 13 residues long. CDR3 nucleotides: TGTGCCAGCAGCCCCCTCGGGGGAACTGAAGCTTTCTTT. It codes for CASSPLGGTEAFF.